Described below is a single T cell receptor (beta chain) sequence and its context. The data derive from a study of blood T cell repertoires in COVID-19. Method: immunoSEQ multiplex PCR; TCRdb's copy keeps in-frame clones and lacks some. This sample yields over 200,000 clones, of which 83% are seen a single time; 1.3% belongs to the top ten. Seattle-derived patients entered the study during active infection and were followed longitudinally. This receptor was taken from a woman aged 25 to 39 with COVID-19, enrolled during active disease. The sample taken for sequencing was peripheral blood.

The CDR3, as DNA: TGTGCCAGCAGCCCGGGACAGCTTGAAGAGACCCAGTACTTC. Translation gives CASSPGQLEETQYF. V and J are TRBV5-5 and TRBJ2-5; 7 bases align to TRBD1. The CDR3 totals 14 residues. V lost 4 bases, J lost 3 bases, and 6 bases stayed unmatched. Germline assignment: CDR1 SGHKS and CDR2 YYEKEE (reference sequence).